The rows below give T cell receptor beta chains drawn from one sample of a study of blood T cell repertoires in COVID-19. TCRdb keeps only in-frame clones here, not all; method: immunoSEQ multiplex PCR. This table has roughly 30,000 clones, nearly 90% appearing once. Source material: peripheral blood. These receptors originate from a human donor in a cohort sampled during active COVID-19. CDR3s include the opening cysteine and the closing phenylalanine or tryptophan. The order of the fields is D gene, J gene, clone size, V gene, CDR3 DNA, CDR3 protein. The D gene is left open where the match is weak. Clone size is stated in some rows and not others, as once, few, many or a class when expanded.

>TRBD1|TRBJ1-6|.|TRBV18
TGTGCCAGCTCACCTGTCGAAGGGACAGTAAGCTCACCCCTCCACTTT
CASSPVEGTVSSPLHF
>TRBD1|TRBJ2-1|.|TRBV5-1
TGCGCCAGCAGCGGGATGACAGGGGGGAACTACAATGAGCAGTTCTTC
CASSGMTGGNYNEQFF
>.|TRBJ2-5|.|TRBV5-5
TGTGCCAGCAGCTTGACAGGTTGGACACAAGAGACCCAGTACTTC
CASSLTGWTQETQYF
>.|TRBJ1-1|.|TRBV3-1/TRBV3-2
TGTGCCAGCAGCCAATTTACGCGTGAGACTGAAGCTTTCTTT
CASSQFTRETEAFF
>TRBD1|TRBJ2-7|.|TRBV6-5
TGTGCCAGCAGTTACCTTTACGGGACAGGGCCCTACGAGCAGTACTTC
CASSYLYGTGPYEQYF
>.|TRBJ1-3|.|TRBV25-1
TGTGCCAGCAGTGGCGACGTAGCCTCTGGAAACACCATATATTTT
CASSGDVASGNTIYF
>.|TRBJ2-7|.|TRBV21-1
TGTGCCAGCAGCAAACTTACCCGGCCAGGCTACGAGCAGTACTTC
CASSKLTRPGYEQYF
>.|TRBJ1-1|.|TRBV11-2
TGTGCCAGCAGCTTAGCCCAAGGTGGGGGGGCTCTCACTGAAGCTTTCTTT
CASSLAQGGGALTEAFF
>TRBD2|TRBJ2-7|.|TRBV19
TGTGCCAGTAGTAGGGGACTAGTTTCGTCCGAGCAGTACTTC
CASSRGLVSSEQYF
>TRBD1|TRBJ1-2|.|TRBV5-4
TGTGCCAGCAGCCCCGGGACAGTGAAAAGATATGGCTACACCTTC
CASSPGTVKRYGYTF
>.|TRBJ2-7|.|TRBV6-6
TGTGCCAGCAGTTACTCCCAGGGGAGCTCCTACGAGCAGTACTTC
CASSYSQGSSYEQYF
>.|TRBJ1-5|once|TRBV5-6
TGTGCCAGCAGCTTGGCAGGGGAAAATCAGCCCCAGCATTTT
CASSLAGENQPQHF
>TRBD1|TRBJ1-2|.|TRBV27
TGTGCCAGCAGTCCCACCGGACAGGCCGGCCGTGGCTACACCTTC
CASSPTGQAGRGYTF